This T cell receptor beta chain was recovered during a study of blood T cell repertoires in COVID-19. The wider study: The study drew acute and convalescent COVID-19 samples from the United States, Italy and Spain. The cDNA or gDNA used as material had been derived from T cells, B-cell-depleted T cells, or PBMCs.

Per the original data handling: Reference gene primer amplification in the assay estimated nucleated cell counts. Assay: immunoSEQ multiplex PCR; the TCRdb copy retains only in-frame clones and omits some. That table gives V, J and clone size, and the DNA gave D and trimming. Of over 85,000 clones listed, around 75% are singletons. Trimming at V came to 2 bases and at J to 8 bases, leaving 1 base not matched to a gene. Germline CDR1 LGHDT, CDR2 YNNKEL (reference sequence). CDR3 length: 14 amino acids. The sample taken for sequencing was peripheral blood. This chain uses TRBV3-1 (or the pseudogene TRBV3-2) with TRBJ1-6; 9 nucleotides match TRBD1. This receptor was taken from a man in his 70s with acute or convalescent COVID-19. The chain's CDR3 is CASSQTGGDSPLHF. The CDR3 DNA is TGTGCCAGCAGCCAAACAGGGGGCGATTCACCCCTCCACTTT.